The clone carrying this T cell receptor (beta chain) was observed a few times. No antigen is known for it. The record originates from a study of identical twins. Unique molecular identifiers were present on the cDNA, and a universal primer site came from template switching. TCRdb ran MiXCR on the 5' RACE reads and lists one entry per CDR3 protein. The sample shows about 200,000 distinct CDR3 sequences, 6.5% to 8% of them seen only once. Study-wide points: With abundant cord blood beta clonotypes, insertions were fewer; memory repertoires showed no such pattern. Sharing of beta out-of-frame sequences by twins showed a weaker excess.

Another study also made use of these data, one on T cells expressing NK-cell markers.

The sequence was obtained from a woman aged 18 to 35 in good health. The sample comprised CD8+ T cells sorted from blood.

This CDR3 is CASSVWEGQPQHF. Here the CDR3 DNA reads TGTGCCAGCAGCGTATGGGAGGGTCAGCCCCAGCATTTT. This chain joins TRBV9 and TRBJ1-5; no clear D gene. There are 13 residues in the CDR3. The germline V gene has CDR1 SGDLS and CDR2 YYNGEE. Trimming pared 1 base from V and 6 bases from J, leaving 8 bases between.